This T cell receptor (beta chain) was identified during a study of identical twins. Findings and caveats of the study: Sequences that were out-of-frame, alpha and twin-shared displayed an excess of low generation probability. Potential partial confounding of zero-insertion analyses by invariant MAIT and iNKT cells was noted. Beta out-of-frame twin sharing showed a weaker excess. High-abundance cord blood beta clonotypes had fewer insertions; memory repertoires showed none.

TCRdb re-derived calls from the 5' RACE reads in MiXCR, one entry per CDR3 protein. The sample lists around 250,000 distinct CDR3 sequences, roughly 13% occurring once. Notes on this clonotype: Its antigen is not known.

Germline CDR1 reads SNHLY; CDR2 reads FYNNEI. V shed 9 bases and J 11 bases; nucleotides not matched to a gene: 15. The CDR3 is made up of 15 amino acids. Separately, the same data were catalogued under a study of yellow fever vaccine responses in identical twins.

The TCR sequence derives from a woman aged 18-30 years in good health. The source material was memory (CD45RO+) T cells sorted from blood. The chain links TRBV2 to TRBJ1-6, with TRBD1 identical over 8 bases. The CDR3 reads CASKLLRTGSAPLHF. In DNA form, the CDR3 reads TGTGCCAGTAAGCTTTTGCGGACAGGGTCGGCACCCCTCCACTTT.